This TCR beta chain comes out of a study of a mutant IDH1 vaccine in newly diagnosed glioma. Study at large: Vaccination followed radiotherapy alone by 4-6 weeks, or accompanied temozolomide cycles.

Described time point: week 47, end of study. Vaccine doses each comprised 300 ug of mutant IDH1 20-mer peptide, with topical imiquimod. The study gave patients eight vaccinations in weeks 1, 3, 5, 7, 11, 15, 19, 23. Study-level points and caveats: Pseudoprogression appears to have had no connection to changes in top peripheral T cell clonotypes.

On this clone: Its specificity is unknown.

Germline CDR1 is SEHNR and CDR2 is FQNEAQ (reference sequence). The CDR3 length is 17 residues. V was clipped by 5 bases and J by 1 base, with 20 bases between them. Clones were sequenced by immunoSEQ multiplex PCR, and TCRdb holds only the in-frame ones, with some missing. The top ten clones hold roughly 30% of a sample with fewer than 35,000 clones, around 82% of them seen once. Sequenced material: PBMCs, taken from a glioma patient whose treatment included an IDH1 peptide vaccine. This TCR was sampled from a man in his thirties or forties with glioma. This chain uses TRBV7-9 with TRBJ2-5; a weak D match, TRBD1 (6 bases). The CDR3 nucleotides are TGTGCCAGCAGCAAAGGCCCCGGACAGTTTTTCCAAGAGACCCAGTACTTC. As protein: CASSKGPGQFFQETQYF.